The next 14 T cell receptor beta chains were all read from a single sample in a study of Graves' ophthalmopathy and Graves' hyperthyroidism. The study amplified TCR beta CDR3 regions using RNA transcripts. Amplification began with first-round RT-PCR using HTBI primers, then second-round multiplex PCR was performed. TCRdb ran MiXCR on the multiplex PCR reads and lists one entry per CDR3 protein. The sample lists 660,000 or so distinct CDR3 sequences, about two fifths occurring once. Material: peripheral blood. Receptors originate from an adult man with Graves' ophthalmopathy.

To note about this clonotype: The junction shows a germline mismatch at one end, possibly a read error. The chain uses TRBV4-1 and TRBJ2-2; possibly TRBD2 for D (5 bases). Germline-derived CDR1 and CDR2 are MGHRA and YSYEKL. This CDR3 region has 14 residues. CDR3 bases: TGTGCCAGCTCACCGTCAAGAGGACTCGGGGAGCTGTTTTTT. Translating gives CASSPSRGLGELFF.

A remark on this clonotype: This may be a read error: a much more frequent sequence differs by one nucleotide. V is TRBV19 and J is TRBJ1-3; D uncertain. Germline CDR1 reads LNHDA; CDR2 reads SQIVND (reference sequence). The CDR3 has 15 amino acids. CDR3 DNA: TGTGCCAGTAGTTGGCAGGACTACTCTGGAAACGCCATATATTTT. It specifies CASSWQDYSGNAIYF.

This clonotype was seen a few times. The V call is TRBV19, the J call TRBJ1-1, with 7 bases identical to TRBD1. This CDR3 contains 17 residues. The V and J ends lost 3 bases and 1 base, in that order; junction bases with no gene match: 11. Germline V gene sequence: CDR1 LNHDA, CDR2 SQIVND (reference sequence). CDR3 nucleotide sequence: TGTGCCAGTAGTATTCTAAGGGGGCGTGGACGGAACACTGAAGCTTTCTTT. It is translated as CASSILRGRGRNTEAFF.

J is TRBJ1-6 and V is TRBV25-1; the match to TRBD1 covers 7 bases. The CDR3 contains 15 residues. The V gene's germline CDR1 is MGHDK and CDR2 SYGVNS. Germline trimming cut 9 bases from V and 6 bases from J; bases unmatched to any gene: 11. CDR3 loop: CASFSRGQPNSPLHF. As DNA, the CDR3 is TGTGCCAGTTTTAGCAGGGGACAGCCTAATTCACCCCTCCACTTT.

At least ten counts were recorded for this clonotype. V usage is TRBV19 and J usage is TRBJ1-5; unclear D gene. From germline, CDR1 is LNHDA and CDR2 SQIVND (reference sequence). V dropped 4 bases and J dropped 0 bases, with 10 bases sitting between them. This CDR3 is built from 15 residues. CDR3 loop: CASSNGIDSNQPQHF. As DNA, the CDR3 is TGTGCCAGTAGTAACGGCATCGATAGCAATCAGCCCCAGCATTTT. The full variable domain, with the rest looked up from reference TRBV19 and TRBJ1-5, is DGGITQSPKYLFRKEGQNVTLSCEQNLNHDAMYWYRQDPGQGLRLIYYSQIVNDFQKGDIAEGYSVSREKKESFPLTVTSAQKNPTAFYLCASSNGIDSNQPQHFGDGTRLSIL.

About this clonotype itself: A much larger clone sits a single nucleotide away, making a read error possible. V and J are TRBV7-7 and TRBJ2-5, with D tentatively TRBD2 (6 bases). This CDR3 is built from 14 residues. CDR1 is SSHAT, CDR2 FNYEAQ, per germline (reference sequence). The CDR3 DNA sequence: TGTGCTAGCAGCTTAGGAGGGATAGGGGAGACCCAGTACTTC. It yields the protein CASSLGGIGETQYF. Based on the CDR3 plus reference TRBV7-7 and TRBJ2-5, the full variable domain is GAGVSQSPRYKVTKRGQDVTLRCDPISSHATLYWYQQALGQGPEFLTYFNYEAQPDKSGLPSDRFSAERPEGSISTLTIQRTEQRDSAMYRCASSLGGIGETQYFGPGTRLLVL.

Here the CDR3 reads CSVGGQGKNYEQYF. The CDR3, as DNA: TGCAGCGTTGGGGGACAGGGCAAAAACTACGAGCAGTACTTC. The genes are TRBV29-1 and TRBJ2-7; 9 bases line up with TRBD1. V dropped 4 bases and J dropped 3; count of bases not matched to a gene: 7. The germline CDR1 and CDR2 sequences are SQVTM and ANQGSEA. CDR3 size: 14 residues.

Worth noting for this clonotype: A read error may be the cause here, since a much bigger clone is one base away. This chain uses TRBV7-9 with TRBJ2-5; the D call may be TRBD1 or TRBD2 (5 bases each). This CDR3 is 13 amino acids long. Per germline, CDR1 SEHNR and CDR2 FQNEAQ (reference sequence). Here the CDR3 reads CASGLVSGGTQYF. In DNA, the CDR3 is TGTGCCAGCGGCTTGGTGTCTGGGGGGACCCAGTACTTC.

On this clonotype itself: This sequence may be a read error, since a much larger clone differs from it by one base. V and J are TRBV11-2 and TRBJ2-2, with 11 bases fitting TRBD2. The CDR3 totals 16 residues. CDR1 and CDR2 (germline): SGHAT, FQNNGV. V was clipped by 5 bases and J by 6 bases; unmatched bases: 8. The CDR3 sequence: CASSLQLAGVAGELFF. As DNA, the CDR3 is TGTGCCAGCAGCCTCCAACTAGCGGGAGTGGCCGGGGAGCTGTTTTTT.

The chain employs TRBV2 and TRBJ2-3, with D perhaps TRBD2 (5 bases). Germline V CDR1 and CDR2: SNHLY, FYNNEI. Trimming pared 6 bases from V and 4 bases from J, leaving 14 bases between. The CDR3 runs 14 residues. Here the CDR3 DNA reads TGTGCCAGCAGGGACTTGACGGTTGCAGATACGCAGTATTTT. The encoded protein is CASRDLTVADTQYF.

The chain has TRBV15 and TRBJ1-5; a weak D match, TRBD1 (6 bases). This CDR3 region has 14 residues. Germline values: CDR1 LNHNV, CDR2 YYDKDF (reference sequence). V lost 0 bases, J lost 4 bases, and 7 bases lay in between. CDR3 nucleotides: TGTGCCACCAGCAGAGAGAGGGGGAATCAGCCCCAGCATTTT. Translation: CATSRERGNQPQHF.

The chain combines TRBV7-9 with TRBJ1-3; D is perhaps TRBD1 (5 bases). The V end was cut by 5 bases, the J end by 10 bases, with 12 bases between. This CDR3 is built from 12 residues. Germline CDR1 SEHNR, CDR2 FQNEAQ (reference sequence). CDR3 region: CASSEPGLTIYF. The CDR3 DNA is TGTGCCAGCAGCGAACCGGGACTAACCATATATTTT.

Ten or more counts support this clonotype. The chain carries TRBV2 and TRBJ1-1; D ambiguous. Germline CDR1 is SNHLY and CDR2 is FYNNEI. The V and J ends lost 10 bases and 0 bases respectively, with 9 bases between them. The CDR3 covers 12 residues. In DNA, the CDR3 is TGTGCCACCGCCAGGATGAACACTGAAGCTTTCTTT. Amino acids: CATARMNTEAFF.

V is TRBV5-1 and J is TRBJ2-2; D possibly uses TRBD1 or TRBD2 (5 bases each). In germline, CDR1 is SGHRS, CDR2 YFSETQ. V was trimmed by 0 bases and J by 6 bases, leaving 9 bases between them. CDR3 length: 14 amino acids. The CDR3 region has the DNA TGCGCCAGCAGCTTGGCCTTGGGACCCGGGGAGCTGTTTTTT. It encodes CASSLALGPGELFF.